This TCR beta chain is from a study of T cell clonality in common variable immunodeficiency. CDR3 length: 15 amino acids. Germline CDR1 SGHAT, CDR2 FQNNGV. Trimming removed 3 bases from V and 1 base from J; junction bases left unmatched: 3. Sequenced by immunoSEQ multiplex PCR; TCRdb stores in-frame clones only, minus some. Recorded here are some 45,000 clones, with no singletons, and the ten leading clones hold about 5.9%. Turning to this clone: From the germline J gene comes the end of the CDR3, since the read stops 3 residues before it.

The clonotype was recovered from a person aged 18 to 75 in good health. Specimen: peripheral blood mononuclear cells. V usage is TRBV11-2 and J usage is TRBJ1-1, with 9 bases identical to TRBD1. The covered CDR3 bases are TGTGCCAGCAGCTTTTACAGGGGGCAGAACACTGAA. Translated, it gives CASSFYRGQNTE. The entire CDR3 reads CASSFYRGQNTEAFF.